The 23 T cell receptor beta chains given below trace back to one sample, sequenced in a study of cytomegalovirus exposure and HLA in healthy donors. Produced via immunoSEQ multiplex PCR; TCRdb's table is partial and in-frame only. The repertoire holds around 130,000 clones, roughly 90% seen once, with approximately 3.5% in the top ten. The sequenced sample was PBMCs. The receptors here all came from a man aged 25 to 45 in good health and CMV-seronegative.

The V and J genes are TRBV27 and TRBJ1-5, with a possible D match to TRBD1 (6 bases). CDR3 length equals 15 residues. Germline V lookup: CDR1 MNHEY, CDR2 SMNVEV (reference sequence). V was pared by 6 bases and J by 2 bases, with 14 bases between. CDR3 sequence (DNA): TGTGCCAGCAGCATAGGGGACACCGGCAATCAGCCCCAGCATTTT. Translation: CASSIGDTGNQPQHF.

The chain's CDR3 is CASSSDPGGNQPQHF. The CDR3 region has the DNA TGCGCCAGCAGTTCCGACCCGGGGGGAAATCAGCCCCAGCATTTT. The chain joins TRBV5-1 to TRBJ1-5, with a weak D call TRBD1 (5 bases). V was clipped by 5 bases and J by 4 bases, with 16 bases between them. The germline V gene encodes CDR1 SGHRS and CDR2 YFSETQ. The CDR3 is 15 amino acids.

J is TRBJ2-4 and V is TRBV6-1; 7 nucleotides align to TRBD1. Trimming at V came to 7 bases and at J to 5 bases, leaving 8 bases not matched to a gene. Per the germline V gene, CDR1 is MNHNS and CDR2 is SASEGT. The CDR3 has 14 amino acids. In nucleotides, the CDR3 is TGTGCCAGCAAACAGGGGTGGTTGGAAAACATTCAGTACTTC. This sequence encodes CASKQGWLENIQYF.

CDR3 sequence: CSVVRAGGYTF. CDR3 nucleotide sequence: TGCAGCGTTGTGCGGGCGGGGGGCTACACCTTC. This chain connects TRBV29-1 to TRBJ1-2; unclear D gene. CDR1 is SQVTM, CDR2 ANQGSEA, per germline. Trimming pared 4 bases from V and 8 bases from J, leaving 11 bases between. The CDR3 is 11 residues long.

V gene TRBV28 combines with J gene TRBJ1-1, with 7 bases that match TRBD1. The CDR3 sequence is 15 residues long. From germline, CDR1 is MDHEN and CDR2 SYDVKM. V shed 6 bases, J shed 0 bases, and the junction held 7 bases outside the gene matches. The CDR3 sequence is CASSTGDRLNTEAFF. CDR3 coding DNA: TGTGCCAGCAGCACCGGGGACAGACTGAACACTGAAGCTTTCTTT.

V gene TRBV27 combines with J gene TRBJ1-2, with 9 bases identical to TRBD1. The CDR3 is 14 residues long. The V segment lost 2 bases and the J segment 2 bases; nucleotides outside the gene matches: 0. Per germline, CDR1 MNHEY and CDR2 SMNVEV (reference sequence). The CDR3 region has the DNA TGTGCCAGCAGTTTAACAGGGGGCAACTATGGCTACACCTTC. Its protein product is CASSLTGGNYGYTF.

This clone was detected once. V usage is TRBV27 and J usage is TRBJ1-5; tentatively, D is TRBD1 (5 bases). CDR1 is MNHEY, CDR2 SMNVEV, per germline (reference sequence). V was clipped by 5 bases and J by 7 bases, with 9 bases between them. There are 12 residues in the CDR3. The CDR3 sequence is CASSPRGQPQHF. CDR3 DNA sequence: TGTGCCAGCAGTCCTCGGGGGCAGCCCCAGCATTTT.

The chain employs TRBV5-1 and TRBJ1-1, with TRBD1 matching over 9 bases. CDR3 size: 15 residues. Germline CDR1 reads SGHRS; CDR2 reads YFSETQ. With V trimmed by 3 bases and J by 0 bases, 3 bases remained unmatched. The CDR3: CASSWGDRVNTEAFF. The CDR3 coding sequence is TGCGCCAGCAGCTGGGGGGACAGGGTGAACACTGAAGCTTTCTTT.

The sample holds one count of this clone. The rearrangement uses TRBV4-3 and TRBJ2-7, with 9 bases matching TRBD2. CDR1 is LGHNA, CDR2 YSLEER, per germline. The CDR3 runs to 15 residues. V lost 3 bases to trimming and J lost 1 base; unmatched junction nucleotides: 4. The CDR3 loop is CASSQGAGGSYEQYF. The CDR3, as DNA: TGCGCCAGCAGCCAGGGCGCGGGGGGGTCCTACGAGCAGTACTTC.

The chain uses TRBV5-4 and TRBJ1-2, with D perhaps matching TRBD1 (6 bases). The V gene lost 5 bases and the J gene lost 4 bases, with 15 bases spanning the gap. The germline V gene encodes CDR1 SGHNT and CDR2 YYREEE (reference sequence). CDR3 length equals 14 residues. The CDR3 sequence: CASSLQQGVYGYTF. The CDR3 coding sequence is TGTGCCAGCAGTCTTCAACAGGGTGTCTATGGCTACACCTTC.

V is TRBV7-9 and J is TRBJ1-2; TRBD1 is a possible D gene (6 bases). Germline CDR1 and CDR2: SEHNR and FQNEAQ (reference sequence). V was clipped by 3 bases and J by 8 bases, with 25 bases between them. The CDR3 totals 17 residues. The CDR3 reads CASSFGGSGDPLSGYTF. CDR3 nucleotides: TGTGCCAGCAGCTTCGGGGGCAGCGGGGATCCTTTATCGGGCTACACCTTC.

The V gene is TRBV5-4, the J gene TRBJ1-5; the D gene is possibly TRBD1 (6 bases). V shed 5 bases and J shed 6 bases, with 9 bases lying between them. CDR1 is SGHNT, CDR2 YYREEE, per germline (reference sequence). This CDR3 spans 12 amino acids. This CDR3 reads CASSRDTQPQHF. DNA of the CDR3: TGTGCCAGCAGTCGGGACACTCAGCCCCAGCATTTT.

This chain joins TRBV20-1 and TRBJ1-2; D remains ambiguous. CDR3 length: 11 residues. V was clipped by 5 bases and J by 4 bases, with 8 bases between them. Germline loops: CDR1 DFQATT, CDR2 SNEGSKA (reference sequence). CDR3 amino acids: CSASGSYGYTF. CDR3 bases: TGCAGTGCTTCCGGGTCCTATGGCTACACCTTC.

The CDR3 bases are TGTGCCAGCAGCTTGGGCGGCCTTACGGGTAATGAGCAGTTCTTC. This sequence encodes CASSLGGLTGNEQFF. V usage is TRBV5-4 and J usage is TRBJ2-1; the D is unclear. Germline V CDR1 and CDR2: SGHNT, YYREEE (reference sequence). The V gene lost 0 bases and the J gene lost 7 bases, with 14 bases spanning the gap. CDR3 length: 15 residues.

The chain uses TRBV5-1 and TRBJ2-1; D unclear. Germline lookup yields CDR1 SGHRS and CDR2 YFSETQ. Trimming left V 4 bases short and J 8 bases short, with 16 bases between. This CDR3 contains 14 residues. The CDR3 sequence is CASSQLDITYEQFF. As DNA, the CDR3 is TGCGCCAGCAGCCAATTAGACATAACATATGAGCAGTTCTTC.

The DNA of the CDR3 is TGTGCCAGCAGTGACTCGAGATTTGGCTACACCTTC. As protein: CASSDSRFGYTF. The chain is built from TRBV6-4 and TRBJ1-2, with unresolved D. Germline loops: CDR1 MRHNA, CDR2 SNTAGT. CDR3 length: 12 amino acids. V was clipped by 0 bases and J by 7 bases, with 6 bases between them.

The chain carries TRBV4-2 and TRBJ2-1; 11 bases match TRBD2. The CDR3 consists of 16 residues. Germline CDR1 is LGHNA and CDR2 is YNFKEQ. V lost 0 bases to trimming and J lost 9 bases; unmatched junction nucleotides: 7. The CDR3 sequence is CASSQELAGEGGEQFF. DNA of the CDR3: TGTGCCAGCAGCCAAGAACTAGCGGGGGAGGGGGGTGAGCAGTTCTTC.

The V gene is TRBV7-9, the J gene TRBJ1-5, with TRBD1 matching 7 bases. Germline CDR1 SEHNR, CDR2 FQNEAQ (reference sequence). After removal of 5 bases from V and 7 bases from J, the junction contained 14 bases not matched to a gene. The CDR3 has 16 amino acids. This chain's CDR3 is CASSDGATGLGQPQHF. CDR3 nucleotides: TGTGCCAGCAGCGATGGGGCGACAGGGCTGGGGCAGCCCCAGCATTTT.

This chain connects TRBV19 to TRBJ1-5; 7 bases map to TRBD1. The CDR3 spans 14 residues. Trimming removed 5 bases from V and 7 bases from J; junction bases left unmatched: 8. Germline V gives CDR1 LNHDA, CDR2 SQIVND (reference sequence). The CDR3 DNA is TGTGCCAGTAGTGACAGGGAGGTATGGCAGCCCCAGCATTTT. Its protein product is CASSDREVWQPQHF.

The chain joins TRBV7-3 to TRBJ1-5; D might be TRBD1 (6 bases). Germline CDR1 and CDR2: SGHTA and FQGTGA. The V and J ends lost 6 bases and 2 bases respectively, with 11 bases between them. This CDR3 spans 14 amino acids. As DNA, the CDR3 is TGTGCCAGCAGAGGACAGAGCCGCAATCAGCCCCAGCATTTT. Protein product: CASRGQSRNQPQHF.

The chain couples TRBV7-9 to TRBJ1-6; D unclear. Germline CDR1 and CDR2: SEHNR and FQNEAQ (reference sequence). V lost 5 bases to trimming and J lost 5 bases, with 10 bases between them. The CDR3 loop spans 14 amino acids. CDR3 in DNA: TGTGCCAGCAGCATTCCCTCGGATAATTCACCCCTCCACTTT. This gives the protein CASSIPSDNSPLHF.

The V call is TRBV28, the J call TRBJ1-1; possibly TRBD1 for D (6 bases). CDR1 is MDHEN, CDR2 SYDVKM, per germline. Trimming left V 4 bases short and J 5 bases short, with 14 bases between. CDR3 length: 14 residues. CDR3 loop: CASSWGGIGTEAFF. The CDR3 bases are TGTGCCAGCAGTTGGGGGGGCATAGGGACTGAAGCTTTCTTT.

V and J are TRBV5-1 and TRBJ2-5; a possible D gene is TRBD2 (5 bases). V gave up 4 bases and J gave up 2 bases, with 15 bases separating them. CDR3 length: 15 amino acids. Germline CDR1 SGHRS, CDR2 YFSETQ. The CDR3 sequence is CASSKGIEGQETQYF. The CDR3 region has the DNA TGCGCCAGCAGCAAAGGGATAGAGGGACAAGAGACCCAGTACTTC.